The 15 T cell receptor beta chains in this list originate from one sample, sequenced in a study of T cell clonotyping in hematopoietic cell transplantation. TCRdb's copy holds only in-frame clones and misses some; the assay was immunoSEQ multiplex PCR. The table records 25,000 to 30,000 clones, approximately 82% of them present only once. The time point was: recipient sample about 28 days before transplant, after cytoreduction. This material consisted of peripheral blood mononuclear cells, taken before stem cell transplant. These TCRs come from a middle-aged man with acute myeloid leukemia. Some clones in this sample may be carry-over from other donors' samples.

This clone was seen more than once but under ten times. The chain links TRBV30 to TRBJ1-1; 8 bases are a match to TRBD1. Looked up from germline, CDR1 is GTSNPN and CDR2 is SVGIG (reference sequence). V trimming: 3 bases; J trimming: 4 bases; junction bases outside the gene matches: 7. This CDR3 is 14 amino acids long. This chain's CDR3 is CAWRPGQGGTEAFF. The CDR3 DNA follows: TGTGCCTGGAGACCAGGACAGGGAGGCACTGAAGCTTTCTTT.

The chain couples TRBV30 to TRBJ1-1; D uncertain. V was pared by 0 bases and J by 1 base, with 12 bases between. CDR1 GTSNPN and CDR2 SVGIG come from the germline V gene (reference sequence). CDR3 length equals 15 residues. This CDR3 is CAWSVLGLGNTEAFF. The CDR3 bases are TGTGCCTGGAGTGTACTCGGTCTAGGGAACACTGAAGCTTTCTTT.

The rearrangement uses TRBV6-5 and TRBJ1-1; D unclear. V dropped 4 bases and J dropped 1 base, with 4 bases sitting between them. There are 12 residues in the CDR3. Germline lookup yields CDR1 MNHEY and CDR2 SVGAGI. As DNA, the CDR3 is TGTGCCAGCAGTTCCGGGAACACTGAAGCTTTCTTT. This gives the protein CASSSGNTEAFF.

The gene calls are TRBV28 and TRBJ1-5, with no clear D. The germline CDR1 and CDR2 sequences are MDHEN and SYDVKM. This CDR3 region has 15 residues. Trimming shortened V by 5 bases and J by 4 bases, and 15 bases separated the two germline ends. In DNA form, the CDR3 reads TGTGCCAGCAGTCCCCCCCAGGTCCGGAATCAGCCCCAGCATTTT. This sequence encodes CASSPPQVRNQPQHF. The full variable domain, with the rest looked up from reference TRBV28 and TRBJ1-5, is DVKVTQSSRYLVKRTGEKVFLECVQDMDHENMFWYRQDPGLGLRLIYFSYDVKMKEKGDIPEGYSVSREKKERFSLILESASTNQTSMYLCASSPPQVRNQPQHFGDGTRLSIL.

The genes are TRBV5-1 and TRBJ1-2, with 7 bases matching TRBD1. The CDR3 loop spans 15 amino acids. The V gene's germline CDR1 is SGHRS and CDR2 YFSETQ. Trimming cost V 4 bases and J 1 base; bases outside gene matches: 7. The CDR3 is CASSLRTGYNYGYTF. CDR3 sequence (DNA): TGCGCCAGCAGCCTACGGACAGGTTATAACTATGGCTACACCTTC.

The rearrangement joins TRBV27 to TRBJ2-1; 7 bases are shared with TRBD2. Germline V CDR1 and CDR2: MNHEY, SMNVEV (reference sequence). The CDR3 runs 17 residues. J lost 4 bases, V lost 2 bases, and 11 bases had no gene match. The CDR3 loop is CASSLREGPPVYNEQFF. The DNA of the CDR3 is TGTGCCAGCAGTTTAAGGGAGGGGCCTCCAGTATACAATGAGCAGTTCTTC.

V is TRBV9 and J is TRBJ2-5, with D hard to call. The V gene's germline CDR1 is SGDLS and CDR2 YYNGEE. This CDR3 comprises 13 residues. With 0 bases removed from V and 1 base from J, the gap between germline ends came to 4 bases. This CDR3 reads CASSVGLQETQYF. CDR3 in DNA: TGTGCCAGCAGCGTAGGACTCCAAGAGACCCAGTACTTC.

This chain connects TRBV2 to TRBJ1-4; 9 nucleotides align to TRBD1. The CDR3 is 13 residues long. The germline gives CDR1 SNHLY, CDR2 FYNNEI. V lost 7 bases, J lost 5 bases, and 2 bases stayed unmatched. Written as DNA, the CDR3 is TGTGCCAGCAAGGGGACAGGGAATGAAAAACTGTTTTTT. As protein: CASKGTGNEKLFF.

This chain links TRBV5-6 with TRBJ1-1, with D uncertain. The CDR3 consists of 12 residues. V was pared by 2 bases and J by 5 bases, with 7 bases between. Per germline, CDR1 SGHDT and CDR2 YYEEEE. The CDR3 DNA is TGTGCCAGCAGCTTAAGCCGGACTGAAGCTTTCTTT. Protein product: CASSLSRTEAFF.

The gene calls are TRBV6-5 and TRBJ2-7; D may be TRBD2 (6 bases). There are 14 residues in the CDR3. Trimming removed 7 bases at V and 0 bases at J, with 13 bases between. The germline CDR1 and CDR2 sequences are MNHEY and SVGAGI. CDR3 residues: CASMEGTFSYEQYF. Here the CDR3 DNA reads TGTGCCAGCATGGAGGGAACCTTCTCCTACGAGCAGTACTTC.

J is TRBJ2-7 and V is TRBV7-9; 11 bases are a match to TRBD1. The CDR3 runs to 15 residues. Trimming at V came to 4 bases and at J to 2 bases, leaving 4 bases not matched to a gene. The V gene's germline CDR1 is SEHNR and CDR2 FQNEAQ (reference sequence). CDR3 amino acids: CASSSPGQGAYEQYF. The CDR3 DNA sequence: TGTGCCAGCAGCTCACCGGGACAGGGGGCCTACGAGCAGTACTTC. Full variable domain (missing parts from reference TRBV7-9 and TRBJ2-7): DTGVSQNPRHKITKRGQNVTFRCDPISEHNRLYWYRQTLGQGPEFLTYFQNEAQLEKSRLLSDRFSAERPKGSFSTLEIQRTEQGDSAMYLCASSSPGQGAYEQYFGPGTRLTVT.

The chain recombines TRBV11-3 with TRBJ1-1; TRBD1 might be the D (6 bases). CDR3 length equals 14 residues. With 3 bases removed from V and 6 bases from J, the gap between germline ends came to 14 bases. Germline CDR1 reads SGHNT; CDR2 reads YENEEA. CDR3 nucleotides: TGTGCCAGCAGCTTTCAGCTCGGGGGCCCTGAAGCTTTCTTT. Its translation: CASSFQLGGPEAFF.

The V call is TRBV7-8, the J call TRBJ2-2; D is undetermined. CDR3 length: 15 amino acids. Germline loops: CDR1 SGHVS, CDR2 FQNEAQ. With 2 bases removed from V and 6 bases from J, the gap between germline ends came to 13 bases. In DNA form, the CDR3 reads TGTGCCAGCAGCTTACCCCGGCTAGTGCCCGGGGAGCTGTTTTTT. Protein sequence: CASSLPRLVPGELFF.

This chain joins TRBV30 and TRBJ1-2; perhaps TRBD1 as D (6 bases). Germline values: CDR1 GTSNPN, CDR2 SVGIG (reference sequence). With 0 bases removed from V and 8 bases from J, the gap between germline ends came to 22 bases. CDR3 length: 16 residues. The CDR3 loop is CAWSVLWPRTAGGYTF. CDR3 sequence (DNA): TGTGCCTGGAGTGTATTATGGCCAAGGACAGCGGGGGGCTACACCTTC.

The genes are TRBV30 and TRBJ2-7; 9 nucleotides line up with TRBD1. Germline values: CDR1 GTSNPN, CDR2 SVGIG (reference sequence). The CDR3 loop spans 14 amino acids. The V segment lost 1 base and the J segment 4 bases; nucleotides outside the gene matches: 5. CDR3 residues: CAWSGGTGSYEQYF. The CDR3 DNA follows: TGTGCCTGGAGTGGAGGGACAGGGTCGTACGAGCAGTACTTC.